This entry lists 21 T cell receptor beta chains sequenced from one sample in a study of T cells in Graves' hyperthyroidism and ophthalmopathy. The source material, RNA transcripts, was used to amplify TCR beta CDR3 regions. TCR CDR3 underwent first-round RT-PCR with the HTBI primer set. One entry per CDR3 protein results from TCRdb running MiXCR on the multiplex PCR reads. Of about 640,000 distinct CDR3 sequences listed, roughly 20% were seen once; the top ten hold approximately 30%. The sequencing input was blood. The receptors originated from a man aged 30-40 years with Graves' ophthalmopathy.

The rearrangement uses TRBV7-9 and TRBJ1-2; possible D gene TRBD1, 6 bases. CDR1 and CDR2 from the germline V gene are SEHNR and FQNEAQ (reference sequence). The CDR3 has 13 residues. V lost 4 bases, J lost 7 bases, and 13 bases lay in between. The CDR3: CASSSGDTLGYTF. For the CDR3, the DNA is TGTGCCAGCAGCTCCGGGGACACCCTTGGCTACACCTTC.

This rearrangement joins TRBV28 to TRBJ2-7, with D possibly TRBD1 on 5 matching bases. This CDR3 is built from 13 residues. Germline V gene sequence: CDR1 MDHEN, CDR2 SYDVKM. V dropped 7 bases and J dropped 2 bases, with 12 bases sitting between them. For the CDR3, the DNA is TGTGCCAGCATGATCCCAGGGACCTACGAGCAGTACTTC. Residues: CASMIPGTYEQYF.

The genes are TRBV11-3 and TRBJ2-7; D call uncertain. The CDR3 totals 15 residues. Trimming removed 5 bases from V and 2 bases from J, with 16 bases in between. Per the germline V gene, CDR1 is SGHNT and CDR2 is YENEEA. The CDR3 reads CASSHPTTPPYEQYF. CDR3 DNA sequence: TGTGCCAGCAGCCACCCTACGACGCCCCCCTACGAGCAGTACTTC.

The chain joins TRBV7-9 to TRBJ1-1; D is perhaps TRBD1 (6 bases). This CDR3 has 17 residues. Germline V gene data show CDR1 as SEHNR and CDR2 as FQNEAQ (reference sequence). The ends were cut back, 1 base at V and 6 bases at J, with 21 bases in the middle. CDR3 in amino acids: CASSLVSGWDISAEAFF. CDR3 bases: TGTGCCAGCAGCTTAGTATCCGGGTGGGACATTAGTGCTGAAGCTTTCTTT.

The genes are TRBV14 and TRBJ2-7, with 7 bases matching TRBD1. Per the germline V gene, CDR1 is SGHDN and CDR2 is FVKESK. With V trimmed by 0 bases and J by 3 bases, 5 bases remained unmatched. This CDR3 is 15 amino acids long. The CDR3 protein is CASSQDRDRYYEQYF. Here the CDR3 DNA reads TGTGCCAGCAGCCAAGACCGGGACAGATACTACGAGCAGTACTTC.

This clonotype came up a few times. The V and J genes are TRBV11-2 and TRBJ1-4, with 8 bases lining up with TRBD1. This CDR3 has 14 amino acids. CDR1 and CDR2 (germline): SGHAT, FQNNGV. V shed 2 bases and J 5 bases; nucleotides not matched to a gene: 1. For the CDR3, the DNA is TGTGCCAGCAGCTTATACAGGGGGAATGAAAAACTGTTTTTT. Translating it yields CASSLYRGNEKLFF.

There are many counts of this clonotype. The chain is built from TRBV7-8 and TRBJ2-2, with D possibly TRBD2 on 6 matching bases. Trimming left V 6 bases short and J 6 bases short, with 17 bases between. CDR1 is SGHVS and CDR2 is FQNEAQ in the germline V gene. This CDR3 comprises 15 residues. The CDR3 sequence is CASRPPLAFAGELFF. For the CDR3, the DNA is TGTGCCAGCAGGCCTCCACTAGCCTTTGCCGGGGAGCTGTTTTTT.

V gene TRBV20-1 combines with J gene TRBJ1-2; no clear D gene. Looked up from germline, CDR1 is DFQATT and CDR2 is SNEGSKA (reference sequence). Trimming took off 4 bases at V and 4 bases at J, with 19 bases between the two ends. The CDR3 is 15 residues long. The CDR3 region has the DNA TGCAGTGCTATAAGACCGGGCCTATCATCCTATGGCTACACCTTC. Residues: CSAIRPGLSSYGYTF.

This clonotype was observed a few times. This chain links TRBV7-6 with TRBJ2-7; no reliable D call. V lost 5 bases and J 5 bases, leaving 10 bases between the germline ends. Germline CDR1 SGHVS, CDR2 FNYEAQ. This CDR3 contains 12 residues. Here the CDR3 DNA reads TGTGCCAGCAGCCGACTTGAGGACGAGCAGTACTTC. Protein: CASSRLEDEQYF.

The V call is TRBV28, the J call TRBJ1-2; D remains ambiguous. V gave up 6 bases and J gave up 0 bases, with 11 bases separating them. This CDR3 has 14 amino acids. Germline CDR1 MDHEN, CDR2 SYDVKM. The CDR3 region has the DNA TGTGCCAGCAGGGACGATGCAACTAACTATGGCTACACCTTC. Its protein is CASRDDATNYGYTF.

This clonotype was seen only a few times. The rearrangement uses TRBV27 and TRBJ2-7; tentatively, D is TRBD2 (6 bases). Trimming removed 1 base from V and 3 bases from J, with 10 bases in between. The germline gives CDR1 MNHEY, CDR2 SMNVEV (reference sequence). This CDR3 contains 14 residues. As DNA, the CDR3 is TGTGCCAGCAGTTTATTGGGGGGAGACTACGAGCAGTACTTC. Encoded protein: CASSLLGGDYEQYF.

Concerning this clonotype itself: Given a much more abundant clone one base away, this may be a read error. In DNA, the CDR3 is TGTGCCGGCAGCTCCGGGACTAGCGGGAGAAATGAGCAGTTCTTC. It codes for CAGSSGTSGRNEQFF. The rearrangement links TRBV6-2 or TRBV6-3 to TRBJ2-1, with 14 bases that match TRBD2. Germline loops: CDR1 MNHEY, CDR2 SVGEGT. The CDR3 has 15 residues.

V and J are TRBV6-1 and TRBJ2-5, with 7 bases that match TRBD1. Losses at the gene ends were 5 bases for V and 5 bases for J; bases not matched to a gene: 8. This CDR3 contains 14 residues. The germline CDR1 and CDR2 sequences are MNHNS and SASEGT. DNA of the CDR3: TGTGCCAGCAGTAAATTCCAGGGGGTGGAGACCCAGTACTTC. Amino acid sequence: CASSKFQGVETQYF.

This clonotype occurred many times. The V gene is TRBV30, the J gene TRBJ1-5; D may be TRBD1 (5 bases). Trimming pared 5 bases from V and 0 bases from J, leaving 11 bases between. This CDR3 contains 14 residues. Germline V gene data show CDR1 as GTSNPN and CDR2 as SVGIG (reference sequence). In DNA, the CDR3 is TGTGCCTGGCGGGGGAGCAATAGCAATCAGCCCCAGCATTTT. This codes for CAWRGSNSNQPQHF. The complete variable domain, with remaining parts taken from reference TRBV30 and TRBJ1-5, reads SQTIHQWPATLVQPVGSPLSLECTVEGTSNPNLYWYRQAAGRGLQLLFYSVGIGQISSEVPQNLSASRPQDRQFILSSKKLLLSDSGFYLCAWRGSNSNQPQHFGDGTRLSIL.

This clonotype was seen ten or more times. The V gene is TRBV7-2, the J gene TRBJ2-7, with TRBD1 matching 10 bases. The CDR3 length is 14 residues. Germline CDR1 is SGHTA and CDR2 is FQGNSA. Germline trimming cut 5 bases from V and 6 bases from J; bases unmatched to any gene: 7. CDR3 amino acids: CASSPRRDRGEQYF. The CDR3 DNA is TGTGCCAGCAGCCCCCGGCGGGACAGGGGCGAGCAGTACTTC.

This clonotype has more than one count but fewer than ten. The chain recombines TRBV9 with TRBJ2-3; perhaps TRBD1 as D (6 bases). The CDR3 has 13 residues. In germline, CDR1 is SGDLS, CDR2 YYNGEE. V lost 0 bases, J lost 6 bases, and 8 bases lay in between. For the CDR3, the DNA is TGTGCCAGCAGCGTAGGAACAGGGGATACGCAGTATTTT. This encodes CASSVGTGDTQYF. The whole variable domain, filled in from reference TRBV9 and TRBJ2-3, reads DSGVTQTPKHLITATGQRVTLRCSPRSGDLSVYWYQQSLDQGLQFLIQYYNGEERAKGNILERFSAQQFPDLHSELNLSSLELGDSALYFCASSVGTGDTQYFGPGTRLTVL.

The rearrangement uses TRBV6-5 and TRBJ1-6; TRBD1 agrees at 7 bases. The V gene's germline CDR1 is MNHEY and CDR2 SVGAGI. The CDR3 runs to 17 residues. V was pared by 0 bases and J by 6 bases, with 8 bases of the junction left unmatched. This CDR3 reads CASSYSGDSLVNSPLHF. CDR3 bases: TGTGCCAGCAGTTACTCCGGGGACAGCCTAGTTAATTCACCCCTCCACTTT.

In this sample, this clonotype turned up many times. The CDR3 loop reads CASSLQGTGSYEQYF. CDR3 nucleotides: TGTGCCAGCAGTCTACAGGGAACAGGCTCCTACGAGCAGTACTTC. The rearrangement links TRBV27 to TRBJ2-7, with a weak D call TRBD1 (6 bases). V lost 5 bases and J 0 bases, leaving 14 bases between the germline ends. Per germline, CDR1 MNHEY and CDR2 SMNVEV (reference sequence). The CDR3 is 15 amino acids.

The sample holds a few counts of this clonotype. The chain carries TRBV7-2 and TRBJ2-1; 9 bases are a match to TRBD1. The CDR3 is 12 residues long. Losses at the gene ends were 3 bases for V and 14 bases for J; bases not matched to a gene: 5. The germline gives CDR1 SGHTA, CDR2 FQGNSA. The CDR3 coding sequence is TGTGCCAGCAGCTTGGGACAGGGAAGGGAGTTCTTC. Translated: CASSLGQGREFF.

The chain carries TRBV20-1 and TRBJ2-7; TRBD2 matches 12 bases. V shed 3 bases, J shed 3 bases, and the junction held 6 bases outside the gene matches. The CDR3 length is 15 residues. Per the germline V gene, CDR1 is DFQATT and CDR2 is SNEGSKA (reference sequence). CDR3 residues: CSARAGLAGFYEQYF. The CDR3, as DNA: TGCAGTGCTAGGGCTGGACTAGCGGGATTCTACGAGCAGTACTTC.

This clonotype was counted many times. The rearrangement uses TRBV6-2 or TRBV6-3 and TRBJ2-5; the D gene is possibly TRBD2 (5 bases). Germline lookup yields CDR1 MNHEY and CDR2 SVGEGT. The CDR3 is 14 amino acids. The V and J ends lost 7 bases and 2 bases respectively, with 14 bases between them. The CDR3 loop reads CASTSWRQQETQYF. CDR3 nucleotides: TGTGCCAGCACCTCCTGGAGGCAGCAAGAGACCCAGTACTTC.